One and the same sample provided the 24 T cell receptor beta chains below, sequenced in a study of T cells after yellow fever vaccination. One entry per CDR3 protein, called by TCRdb with MiXCR from the 5' RACE reads. The repertoire holds 500,000 to 700,000 distinct CDR3 sequences, with 19% as singletons. Sequencing used PBMCs, obtained 15 days after the yellow fever booster vaccination. The origin of the receptors is a man aged 30 to 45 who received the YFV17D yellow fever vaccine.

This clonotype was found a few times. The chain is built from TRBV12-3 or TRBV12-4 and TRBJ2-7; 7 positions agree with TRBD1. The CDR3 extends over 12 amino acids. Germline trimming cut 6 bases from V and 3 bases from J; bases unmatched to any gene: 2. The CDR3 nucleotides read TGTGCCAGCAGACACAGGGGCTACGAGCAGTACTTC. Protein product: CASRHRGYEQYF.

This chain links TRBV5-1 with TRBJ2-1; 10 bases line up with TRBD2. The V and J ends lost 2 bases and 5 bases, in that order; junction bases with no gene match: 7. Looked up from germline, CDR1 is SGHRS and CDR2 is YFSETQ. The CDR3 is 16 residues long. In DNA form, the CDR3 reads TGCGCCAGCAGCTTAGCGGGAGGGTTGTCCCACAATGAGCAGTTCTTC. Translated, it gives CASSLAGGLSHNEQFF.

This clonotype was seen only a few times. The genes are TRBV12-3 or TRBV12-4 and TRBJ2-2, with D unresolved. The CDR3 loop spans 14 amino acids. V was cut by 6 bases and J by 4 bases, with 12 bases left in between. For the CDR3, the DNA is TGTGCCAGCAGGCCCGGTGTCGGCACCGGGGAGCTGTTTTTT. Translating gives CASRPGVGTGELFF.

The CDR3 DNA reads as TGTGCCAGCGGGTTAGCGGGATCCTACGAGCAGTACTTC. This gives the protein CASGLAGSYEQYF. The rearrangement uses TRBV5-4 and TRBJ2-7; 8 bases agree with TRBD2. V was pared by 7 bases and J by 1 base, with 4 bases of the junction left unmatched. Germline loops: CDR1 SGHNT, CDR2 YYREEE (reference sequence). CDR3 length: 13 residues.

The DNA of the CDR3 is TGCAGTGCTTTACCATTTGCGCAGTATTTT. Translation gives CSALPFAQYF. The chain carries TRBV20-1 and TRBJ2-3; D gene unclear. V was cut by 5 bases and J by 10 bases, with 10 bases left in between. CDR3 length equals 10 residues. Per germline, CDR1 DFQATT and CDR2 SNEGSKA (reference sequence).

The chain uses TRBV4-3 and TRBJ2-3; D tentatively reads TRBD1 or TRBD2 (5 bases each). Germline V gene data show CDR1 as LGHNA and CDR2 as YSLEER. This CDR3 region has 16 residues. V was cut by 0 bases and J by 5 bases, with 15 bases left in between. CDR3 nucleotides: TGCGCCAGCAGCCAAGAAGGGACGGGGCTGTTAGATACGCAGTATTTT. This gives the protein CASSQEGTGLLDTQYF.

The rearrangement joins TRBV5-4 to TRBJ2-3, with TRBD2 identical over 14 bases. The trim removed 3 bases at V and 0 bases at J, leaving 6 bases unmatched. There are 18 residues in the CDR3. The germline CDR1 and CDR2 sequences are SGHNT and YYREEE (reference sequence). CDR3 in amino acids: CASSSGTSGSTSTDTQYF. In nucleotides, the CDR3 is TGTGCCAGCAGCTCTGGGACTAGCGGGAGCACTAGCACAGATACGCAGTATTTT.

There are a few counts of this clonotype. V gene TRBV2 combines with J gene TRBJ2-7, with D maybe TRBD2 (5 bases). V lost 8 bases and J 7 bases, leaving 9 bases between the germline ends. The CDR3 is 10 amino acids. Germline V CDR1 and CDR2: SNHLY, FYNNEI. The CDR3 nucleotides read TGTGCCAGCCTAGGCGGGGAGCAGTACTTC. Residues: CASLGGEQYF.

CDR3: CATSPIGAPSSEQYF. The CDR3 DNA reads TGTGCCACCAGCCCTATAGGGGCTCCTAGCTCCGAGCAGTACTTC. The chain joins TRBV15 to TRBJ2-7; D may correspond to TRBD1 or TRBD2 (5 bases each). The germline gives CDR1 LNHNV, CDR2 YYDKDF (reference sequence). The CDR3 length is 15 residues. The V and J ends lost 5 bases and 6 bases respectively, with 20 bases between them.

In this sample, this clonotype turned up a few times. V is TRBV29-1 and J is TRBJ2-7; D gene ambiguous. Trimming took off 4 bases at V and 2 bases at J, with 6 bases between the two ends. This CDR3 region has 11 residues. Germline CDR1 reads SQVTM; CDR2 reads ANQGSEA. For the CDR3, the DNA is TGCAGCGTTGCGAGTCCCTACGAGCAGTACTTC. It translates to CSVASPYEQYF.

This clonotype has more than one count but fewer than ten. The chain has TRBV5-1 and TRBJ1-3; D possibly corresponds to TRBD1 (5 bases). Germline assignment: CDR1 SGHRS and CDR2 YFSETQ. Trimming took 3 bases from V and 2 from J, leaving 12 bases between them. The CDR3 runs to 15 residues. CDR3 protein: CASSYGTATGNTIYF. CDR3 DNA sequence: TGCGCCAGCAGCTACGGGACGGCGACTGGAAACACCATATATTTT. Supplemented by reference TRBV5-1 and TRBJ1-3, the full variable domain reads KAGVTQTPRYLIKTRGQQVTLSCSPISGHRSVSWYQQTPGQGLQFLFEYFSETQRNKGNFPGRFSGRQFSNSRSEMNVSTLELGDSALYLCASSYGTATGNTIYFGEGSWLTVV.

The chain is built from TRBV25-1 and TRBJ2-7; no firm D call. The CDR3 spans 11 residues. Trimming pared 4 bases from V and 6 bases from J, leaving 7 bases between. Germline CDR1 reads MGHDK; CDR2 reads SYGVNS. CDR3 DNA sequence: TGTGCCAGCAGTGTTGCCGCCGAGCAGTACTTC. Its protein product is CASSVAAEQYF.

This clonotype was detected a few times. The J gene is TRBJ2-2, the V gene TRBV5-1; 8 nucleotides align to TRBD1. This CDR3 region has 18 residues. Germline V lookup: CDR1 SGHRS, CDR2 YFSETQ. J lost 0 bases, V lost 3 bases, and 10 bases had no gene match. The CDR3 loop reads CASSSIRQGRTNTGELFF. CDR3 sequence (DNA): TGCGCCAGCAGCTCCATACGACAGGGGCGGACGAACACCGGGGAGCTGTTTTTT.

This clonotype was recorded a few times. The CDR3 DNA reads TGCGCCAGCAGCGCACAGGGGCAGGTGGATCACGAGCAGTACTTC. This sequence encodes CASSAQGQVDHEQYF. The chain links TRBV5-1 to TRBJ2-7; TRBD1 matches at 7 bases. The CDR3 loop spans 15 amino acids. CDR1 and CDR2 (germline): SGHRS, YFSETQ. V lost 4 bases to trimming and J lost 5 bases; unmatched junction nucleotides: 12.

This clonotype appeared many times. The chain recombines TRBV6-5 with TRBJ1-2; D is unclear. Germline V lookup: CDR1 MNHEY, CDR2 SVGAGI. V was trimmed by 8 bases and J by 7 bases, leaving 17 bases between them. CDR3 length equals 13 residues. The CDR3 DNA sequence: TGTGCCAGCCGCTACAGTGGCGTTGGTGGCTACACCTTC. The encoded protein is CASRYSGVGGYTF.

V is TRBV9 and J is TRBJ2-2; D is uncertain. Germline CDR1 and CDR2: SGDLS and YYNGEE. Trimming removed 3 bases from V and 6 bases from J, with 6 bases in between. The length of the CDR3 is 12 residues. CDR3 loop: CASSGVSGELFF. The CDR3 DNA follows: TGTGCCAGCAGCGGTGTCTCCGGGGAGCTGTTTTTT.

This sequence joins TRBV7-2 and TRBJ1-2, with TRBD1 identical over 7 bases. V gave up 2 bases and J gave up 4 bases; unmatched junction bases: 7. This CDR3 spans 15 amino acids. The germline CDR1 and CDR2 sequences are SGHTA and FQGNSA. CDR3 loop: CASSLTGAKGYGYTF. DNA for the CDR3: TGTGCCAGCAGCTTAACAGGGGCTAAAGGCTATGGCTACACCTTC.

This clonotype was counted only a few times. The rearrangement links TRBV7-2 to TRBJ2-3; 8 nucleotides align to TRBD2. Germline-derived CDR1 and CDR2 are SGHTA and FQGNSA. The CDR3 has 14 residues. Trimming removed 3 bases from V and 7 bases from J; junction bases left unmatched: 6. Here the CDR3 DNA reads TGTGCCAGCAGCTTGGCGGGGGGACTGAATACGCAGTATTTT. It encodes CASSLAGGLNTQYF.

The rearrangement uses TRBV20-1 and TRBJ2-7; D perhaps matches TRBD1 (6 bases). This CDR3 has 14 residues. Germline V lookup: CDR1 DFQATT, CDR2 SNEGSKA (reference sequence). Trimming removed 0 bases at V and 3 bases at J, with 12 bases between. In DNA, the CDR3 is TGCAGTGCTAGAGATGGAATCAGGGGCTACGAGCAGTACTTC. Amino acids: CSARDGIRGYEQYF.

This clonotype was picked up a small number of times. The V gene is TRBV20-1, the J gene TRBJ2-1, with TRBD1 matching over 7 bases. The CDR3 length is 14 residues. The germline gives CDR1 DFQATT, CDR2 SNEGSKA (reference sequence). Germline trimming cut 3 bases from V and 7 bases from J; bases unmatched to any gene: 9. The CDR3 loop reads CSARGGQAPNEQFF. CDR3 nucleotides: TGCAGTGCTAGGGGTGGACAGGCCCCGAATGAGCAGTTCTTC.

The chain uses TRBV5-1 and TRBJ2-1; TRBD1 might be the D (5 bases). The CDR3 sequence is 15 residues long. The V end lost 3 bases, the J end lost 3 bases, and 13 bases lay between the germline ends. Germline values: CDR1 SGHRS, CDR2 YFSETQ. DNA for the CDR3: TGCGCCAGCAGCTCCGACTTAGGGGACTACAATGAGCAGTTCTTC. This encodes CASSSDLGDYNEQFF.

In its sample, this clonotype was seen a few times. The genes are TRBV25-1 and TRBJ2-3; 9 nucleotides line up with TRBD1. Germline CDR1 is MGHDK and CDR2 is SYGVNS. The CDR3 length is 15 residues. The ends lost 3 bases at V and 6 bases at J; junction bases unmatched: 7. The DNA for the CDR3 is TGTGCCAGCAGTGACCGGGACAGGGCTTTGGATACGCAGTATTTT. Its protein is CASSDRDRALDTQYF.

This chain links TRBV6-1 with TRBJ1-3; TRBD1 aligns across 11 bases. Germline values: CDR1 MNHNS, CDR2 SASEGT. V was clipped by 6 bases and J by 1 base; unmatched bases: 11. CDR3 length: 18 residues. The CDR3 DNA is TGTGCCAGCAGGGACAGGGGGCTTTCCCCCTTATCTGGAAACACCATATATTTT. It yields the protein CASRDRGLSPLSGNTIYF.

The chain has TRBV15 and TRBJ2-3; D is perhaps TRBD2 (5 bases). Germline CDR1 LNHNV, CDR2 YYDKDF (reference sequence). V was pared by 1 base and J by 1 base, with 24 bases between. The CDR3 loop spans 20 amino acids. The CDR3 here is CATSRGVLPGRGVGTDTQYF. CDR3 bases: TGTGCCACCAGCAGAGGGGTTCTACCCGGCCGGGGTGTTGGCACAGATACGCAGTATTTT.